What follows describes a single T cell receptor (beta chain). What antigen it recognizes has not been identified. No much larger clonotype is one base removed from it; base qualities were not supplied. This sample stems from a study of cytomegalovirus exposure and HLA in healthy donors (dated by TCRdb to the late 2010s). About the investigation overall: In an earlier analysis of several hundred of the donors, approximately 300 Gb of sequence data and 100 million or so unique TCR beta sequences from approximately 180 million T cells were reported. About 280 gigabases of sequencing data and around 80 million unique TCR sequences made up an early release that covered nearly 650 HLA-typed donors. Among the roughly 370 genotyped donors, about 83% belonged to the genetic ancestry cluster associated with self-reported Caucasian donors. The aim of the study was to test whether cataloging public T cell receptors could identify signatures of past pathogen exposure. The T cell repertoires of several hundred subjects were profiled by immunosequencing and related to cytomegalovirus serostatus. Along with the approximately 700-subject first cohort, a separate validation cohort of around 120 different subjects was used. To predict cytomegalovirus infection status, the study combined high-throughput TCR immunosequencing, statistical association of individual TCRs with disease status, and machine learning. A later analysis re-examined previously published TCR beta repertoires from 600 to 700 donors and added high-resolution HLA genotyping to investigate patterns of TCR occurrence. The later analysis used no new phenotypic data to find candidate immune exposures, relying instead on TCR beta sequences and their occurrence across donors. In an earlier analysis of roughly 600 of the donors, high-throughput TCR beta sequencing was used to judge whether each TCR beta V gene segment behaved as functional or pseudogenic. Donor age, sex, ethnicity and CMV serostatus were compiled alongside the repertoire data. In a later genetic analysis, genome-wide SNP genotypes for 398 of the 666 donors were used, and that subset was treated as a discovery cohort. All discovery cohort repertoires had been generated on a single sequencing platform. Class I and class II HLA loci were covered by the typing at four-digit resolution. Typing coverage varied by locus: roughly 629-630 donors for A, B, C, DRB1 and DQB1; roughly 510 for DQA1; about 570 for DPA1; 450 to 480 for DPB1. Four to six DR-DQ haplotypes were handled as single units for association and clustering, since linkage in the cohort was strong. Among around 400 genotyped donors of the cohort, an average of about 240,000 unique TCR beta nucleotide sequences were sequenced per donor, approximately 20% of them non-productive. The research as a whole found: In vitro tests confirmed that a few of the cytomegalovirus-associated TCR beta chains recognize cytomegalovirus antigens. Strong co-occurrence of HLA alleles, especially DR and DQ, made assigning TCR associations to individual alleles difficult. A further reported finding was that TCR beta sequences accurately predicted the HLA-A and HLA-B alleles for most subjects in the first cohort. A group of highly shared sequence variants was considered likely to be a technical artifact of the sequencing pipeline. Several of the top co-occurrence clusters appeared to be linked to parvovirus B19, influenza, CMV and Epstein-Barr virus, according to a later analysis. In an earlier analysis of about 600 of the donors, most TCR beta V segments appeared in productive rearrangements about 87% or about 30% of the time, broadly matching IMGT annotations. In both the original and validation cohorts, the classifier was reported to diagnose cytomegalovirus status with high specificity and sensitivity. At a false discovery rate of 0.05, a later analysis linked around 15,000 TCR beta sequences to specific HLA alleles. Only TCR beta chains were sequenced in this cohort, and the absence of alpha or paired-chain data limited detectable features. According to a later genetic analysis, donors in an Asian-associated ancestry cluster had fewer N-insertions in productive TCRs than the roughly 660-donor mean. Correlated functional status among segregating V segments might be attributable to linkage disequilibrium, but an unknown experimental factor could not be ruled out. The study gave a list of under 200 TCR beta chains associated with cytomegalovirus. Because the 87-base-pair reads could not distinguish some IMGT-functional V segments, including TRBV6-2 and TRBV6-3, those segments were excluded. The presence/absence analyses assumed that sequencing depth was roughly uniform across donors, and that assumption may not be true. Most CMV-associated TCR beta chains appeared to be HLA-restricted in a later analysis, and the HLA associations seemed to be driven largely by CMV exposure. Most TCR sequences were seen in very few donors, while some public TCRs were found in many individuals. The only immune exposure information available for the cohort was CMV serostatus. Because some donors lacked HLA typing at each locus, the association tests relied only on the typed subset. The earlier analysis of 587 of the donors excluded around 17 rarely observed V segments, including chromosome 9 orphons, because counts were too low. A later analysis found that HLA-associated TCR beta chains were more clonally expanded and had lower generation probabilities than equally common non-associated chains. According to the authors, the approach could potentially be generalized to other disease states and immunological phenotypes. According to a later analysis, TCR association rates differed among HLA loci, with DRB1 alleles showing the most associated TCRs and HLA-C alleles showing the fewest. An association between a missense DCLRE1C variant and V-gene and J-gene trimming of TCR beta chains was found in a later genetic analysis and replicated in an independent cohort.

The method behind the library was the immunoSEQ multiplex PCR assay. For the multiplex PCR, a mixture combining 60 forward primers for TCR Vbeta segments and 13 reverse primers for TCR Jbeta segments was used. The CDR3 region of rearranged TCR beta genes was amplified from genomic DNA with a multiplex PCR assay. The Illumina HiSeq System was used to sequence the amplified TCR beta libraries as 87-base-pair reads. As for the authors' bioinformatics: A later analysis tallied approximately 87 million unique TCR beta chains across the roughly 610 repertoires, and about 10 million of those chains were shared by two or more donors. Raw reads were error-corrected and collapsed into unique sequences by a nearest-neighbor algorithm in which closely related sequences were merged to remove PCR and sequencing errors. Alignment of CDR3 sequences to IMGT reference sequences was used to assign V, D and J gene segments. For a sequence to be retained, a match of at least six nucleotides to both a V gene segment and a J gene segment was required. A rearrangement counted as productive if the CDR3 had no stop codons and remained in frame with V and J, and every other rearrangement counted as non-productive. CDR3 was defined according to IMGT convention as the region running from the second conserved V-encoded cysteine to the conserved J-encoded phenylalanine. Sequences without an unambiguous match to a single V gene segment were excluded from the earlier analysis of 450 to 650 of the donors. An earlier analysis of 500 to 700 of the donors classified V segments as functional when productive rearrangements were above 56.7% and as segregating when the standard deviation between donors was above 5%. A statistical classification framework was built to diagnose cytomegalovirus status from the catalog of TCR beta chain sequences. A later analysis assigned V and J genes by comparing TCR nucleotide sequences with IMGT/GENE-DB human TR gene sequences. The TCRdist pipeline was used in a later analysis to assign CDR3 sequences and most-parsimonious VDJ recombination scenarios. In a later analysis, each TCR beta chain was defined by its CDR3 amino acid sequence together with its V-gene family, and reads without a unique V-gene family were excluded. A later analysis removed 600 or so highly shared, low-generation-probability nucleotide sequences to deal with suspected cross-contamination and a sequencing artifact. In a later analysis, a clonal expansion index for each public chain was calculated from normalized within-repertoire ranks of inferred template counts. In a later analysis, generation probabilities were computed using a VDJ recombination model fitted to out-of-frame rearrangements, and the results were checked against IGoR. Hypergeometric tests were used in a later analysis to score TCR-TCR, TCR-HLA and TCR-CMV co-occurrence, with a repertoire-size bias correction applied to the TCR pairs. In a later analysis, false discovery rates were estimated by permuting HLA or CMV assignments 20 times. A later analysis grouped co-occurring TCRs with DBSCAN, adding TCRdist sequence similarity when clustering within HLA-allele-positive subsets. Repertoires with fewer than 30,000 or more than 120,000 public chains were left out of co-occurrence clustering, as were roughly five repertoires with anomalous nucleotide sharing. This is the immuneACCESS table as TCRdb keeps it, with only in-frame sequences that have V and J called. A part of the clones is gone; compared with another copy, unresolved V genes explain less than half, and the rest is unexplained. Clone size and V and J calls were adopted from that table, with D and trimming inferred from the DNA. For this sample the table gives roughly 100,000 clones, of which about three quarters were detected only once. Roughly 0.79% of the sample goes to the ten largest clones.

In total, roughly 670 healthy bone marrow donors made up the cohort. At the time of sampling, all cohort members were nominally healthy, though unrecorded immune exposures were likely present. The donor was CMV seronegative and was included in the group of several hundred seronegative cohort members. Every donor gave a peripheral blood sample, and the peripheral blood mononuclear cells from that sample were used for TCR beta sequencing. Genomic DNA was extracted from the blood cell samples with the Qiagen DNeasy Blood Extraction Kit. V gives up 2 bases and J gives up 1 base, and the segment between their germline ends measures 9 bases. The germline V gene yields SGHRS for CDR1 and YFSETQ for CDR2. Taken from cysteine to phenylalanine, the CDR3 has 14 residues. Only the CDR3 portion is preserved as DNA: 42 bases, with reading frame beginning at the first base.

This receptor was obtained from a boy between 10 and 17 years old in good health and CMV-seronegative. This receptor chain uses TRBV5-1 and TRBJ1-1, with the D gene call left open. The material sequenced was PBMCs. The nucleotide sequence reads TGCGCCAGCAGCTTCGGCGGAAAGAACACTGAAGCTTTCTTT. Protein translation: CASSFGGKNTEAFF.